These T cell receptor beta chains were read from a single sample in a study of cytomegalovirus exposure and HLA in healthy donors. The assay was immunoSEQ multiplex PCR, and TCRdb's table has in-frame clones only and misses some. The table includes more than 150,000 clones, around 80% detected once. The material sequenced was PBMCs. Receptor source: a girl between 10 and 17 years old in good health and CMV-seropositive. Each CDR3 is given with its conserved first and last residue. D genes are given only for firm matches. Clone size is shown for a subset of rows, as once, few, many or a class of expanded clone.

clone_size	v_call	j_call	d_call	cdr3_nt	cdr3_aa
NA	TRBV19	TRBJ1-5	NA	TGTGCCAGGGTGGACCCCGGGGTGGATCAGCCCCAGCATTTT	CARVDPGVDQPQHF
NA	TRBV7-8	TRBJ1-1	NA	TGTGCCAGCAGGCCGGCAGGGTTCACTTCCGAAGCTTTCTTT	CASRPAGFTSEAFF
few	TRBV30	TRBJ2-1	TRBD2	TGTGCCTGGAGGCACCGGGACTATCCCTACAATGAGCAGTTCTTC	CAWRHRDYPYNEQFF
NA	TRBV10-1	TRBJ2-1	TRBD2	TGCGCCAGCAGTTCGGGACTAGTTACGGAGCAGTTCTTC	CASSSGLVTEQFF
once	TRBV10-2	TRBJ2-7	NA	TGCGCCAGCAGTGGGACATCCGTGGGGTACGAGCAGTACTTC	CASSGTSVGYEQYF
NA	TRBV7-9	TRBJ2-1	NA	TGTGCCAGCAGCTTAGTACAGGTCAATGAGCAGTTCTTC	CASSLVQVNEQFF
NA	TRBV10-3	TRBJ2-3	NA	TGTGCCATCAGTGAACCCGGGACTTTACGCACAGATACGCAGTATTTT	CAISEPGTLRTDTQYF
NA	TRBV11-2	TRBJ1-2	NA	TGTGCCAGCAGCTTAGTTCGCAGGGGCTATGGCTACACCTTC	CASSLVRRGYGYTF
few	TRBV30	TRBJ1-2	TRBD1	TGTGCCTGGAGTGTAGACAGGGGGCAGCGAGGCTACACCTTC	CAWSVDRGQRGYTF
NA	TRBV10-2	TRBJ2-4	TRBD1	TGCGCCAGCAGCCGGGACAGGGGGCACATTCAGTACTTC	CASSRDRGHIQYF
NA	TRBV6-5	TRBJ2-7	NA	TGTGCCAGCAGTAGCACCTACGAGCAGTACTTC	CASSSTYEQYF
NA	TRBV7-9	TRBJ1-1	NA	TGTGCCAGCAATAGGAACACTGAAGCTTTCTTT	CASNRNTEAFF
NA	TRBV30	TRBJ2-1	TRBD2	TGTGCCTGGAGTATGGGACTAGCGGGAAGCAATGAGCAGTTCTTC	CAWSMGLAGSNEQFF
NA	TRBV11-2	TRBJ2-5	NA	TGTGCCAGCAGCTTAGTGTTAGCGGTCCAAGAGACCCAGTACTTC	CASSLVLAVQETQYF
NA	TRBV15	TRBJ1-3	NA	TGTGCCACCAGCAGAGGACCTAGCGGTCCTAAGAGGCTATATTTT	CATSRGPSGPKRLYF
NA	TRBV11-2	TRBJ2-5	TRBD1	TGTGCCAGCAGCTCCGTCTTAGGGGGCGGGGAGACCCAGTACTTC	CASSSVLGGGETQYF
NA	TRBV30	TRBJ1-4	TRBD1	TGTGCCTGGAGTGTCCAGGGGGTTTTCGAAAAACTGTTTTTT	CAWSVQGVFEKLFF
NA	TRBV7-2	TRBJ2-3	TRBD2	TGTGCCAGCAGCTTTTTGCAACTAGCGGGAGGGACCCACAGAGATACGCAGTATTTT	CASSFLQLAGGTHRDTQYF
NA	TRBV7-2	TRBJ2-7	TRBD2	TGTGCCAGCAGCTTAGCCCTAGCGGGAGGCGAGCAGTACTTC	CASSLALAGGEQYF
NA	TRBV11-1	TRBJ2-5	NA	TGTGCCAGCAGCTTATTTAAAGAGACCCAGTACTTC	CASSLFKETQYF
NA	TRBV25-1	TRBJ2-3	TRBD2	TGTGCCAGCAGTGTGTCGCTGCGGGAGGGGGAAGATACGCAGTATTTT	CASSVSLREGEDTQYF
few	TRBV28	TRBJ1-1	NA	TGTGCCAGCAGTGTGGAGTATACTGAAGCTTTCTTT	CASSVEYTEAFF
NA	TRBV5-1	TRBJ2-7	TRBD2	TGCGCCAGCAGCGGACTAGCGGGTTCCGCGGAGGAGCAGTACTTC	CASSGLAGSAEEQYF
NA	TRBV5-4	TRBJ1-2	TRBD1	TGTGCCAGCAGCCTAACACCGGGACAGCCCTATGGCTACACCTTC	CASSLTPGQPYGYTF
NA	TRBV29-1	TRBJ2-1	TRBD2	TGCAGCGTTGACGGAGCTAGCGGCCTATCATACAATGAGCAGTTCTTC	CSVDGASGLSYNEQFF
NA	TRBV19	TRBJ2-7	TRBD2	TGTGCCAGTAGTACTAGCGGTTCCTACGAGCAGTACTTC	CASSTSGSYEQYF
NA	TRBV7-9	TRBJ1-3	NA	TGTGCCAGCAGCTTAGCGGGACTGATCTCTGGAAACACCATATATTTT	CASSLAGLISGNTIYF
NA	TRBV10-3	TRBJ2-5	TRBD2	TGTGCCATCAGTGAGGCGACTAGCGGGAGAACTTCGGAGACCCAGTACTTC	CAISEATSGRTSETQYF
few	TRBV27	TRBJ2-1	TRBD2	TGTGCCAGCAGTATAGCTAGCGGGAGGGCCAGGGGGAATGAGCAGTTCTTC	CASSIASGRARGNEQFF
NA	TRBV18	TRBJ1-2	NA	TGTGCCAGCTCACCAGACAGTCGCTATGGCTACACCTTC	CASSPDSRYGYTF
NA	TRBV30	TRBJ2-3	NA	TGTGCCTGGAGTGTCGGTACGGGCACAGATACGCAGTATTTT	CAWSVGTGTDTQYF
NA	TRBV7-9	TRBJ2-3	TRBD2	TGTGCCAGCAGAGTGAAAGTAGCGGGAGATACGCAGTATTTT	CASRVKVAGDTQYF
NA	TRBV4-3	TRBJ2-3	TRBD2	TGCGCCAGCAGCCAAGGGGTTAGCGGGATTACAGATACGCAGTATTTT	CASSQGVSGITDTQYF
NA	TRBV4-3	TRBJ1-2	TRBD1	TGCGCCAGCAGCCAAGTGGGGGACAGGGACTATGGCTACACCTTC	CASSQVGDRDYGYTF
NA	TRBV5-4	TRBJ2-1	TRBD2	TGTGCCTACTACTTACTAGCGGGAGACAATGAGCAGTTCTTC	CAYYLLAGDNEQFF
few	TRBV6-5	TRBJ2-7	TRBD1	TGTGCCAGCAGCCCGGACAGGGGCTCACTCTACGAGCAGTACTTC	CASSPDRGSLYEQYF
NA	TRBV30	TRBJ2-7	TRBD2	TGTGCCTGGAGTGTACTAGCGGCCTACGAGCAGTACTTC	CAWSVLAAYEQYF
NA	TRBV27	TRBJ2-7	NA	TGTGCCAGCAGCCATACGCTCGGCGAGCAGTACTTC	CASSHTLGEQYF
NA	TRBV15	TRBJ2-3	TRBD2	TGTGCCACCCCCCTTGGTGGAGCGGGAGTGGCCCTTAGCACAGATACGCAGTATTTT	CATPLGGAGVALSTDTQYF
NA	TRBV4-3	TRBJ1-3	NA	TGCGCCAGCAGCCAAATCGGGGACTCTGGAAACACCATATATTTT	CASSQIGDSGNTIYF
few	TRBV6-1	TRBJ2-7	TRBD2	TGTGCCAGCAGTAAAACGGGGGGGAGCTCCTACGAGCAGTACTTC	CASSKTGGSSYEQYF
few	TRBV5-6	TRBJ1-4	NA	TGTGCCAGCAGCTCGAAATACAGGGATTCCCCGGGGAAACTGTTTTTT	CASSSKYRDSPGKLFF
NA	TRBV5-1	TRBJ1-4	NA	TGCGCCAGCAGCTTGACCCCACAGGGAACTAATGAAAAACTGTTTTTT	CASSLTPQGTNEKLFF
NA	TRBV7-2	TRBJ1-5	TRBD1	TGTGCCAGCAGCCCGGACAGGAGCAATCAGCCCCAGCATTTT	CASSPDRSNQPQHF
NA	TRBV20-1	TRBJ1-1	NA	TGCAGTGCATCAACAGACACTGAAGCTTTCTTT	CSASTDTEAFF
few	TRBV5-1	TRBJ1-1	NA	TGCGCCAGCAGCTTGACAGGTACTGAAGCTTTCTTT	CASSLTGTEAFF
NA	TRBV7-9	TRBJ1-1	NA	TGTGCCAGCAGCGTTACAGGGCAGAACACTGAAGCTTTCTTT	CASSVTGQNTEAFF
NA	TRBV29-1	TRBJ2-2	TRBD2	TGCAGCGTACTAGCGGCCAACACCGGGGAGCTGTTTTTT	CSVLAANTGELFF
NA	TRBV5-6	TRBJ2-7	TRBD1	TGTGCCAGCAGCTTGGCCGTCGGACAGGAAGTCTACGAGCAGTACTTC	CASSLAVGQEVYEQYF
NA	TRBV5-4	TRBJ1-1	TRBD1	TGTGCCAGCAGCCCTCGGACAGGGGCAGCTTTCTTT	CASSPRTGAAFF